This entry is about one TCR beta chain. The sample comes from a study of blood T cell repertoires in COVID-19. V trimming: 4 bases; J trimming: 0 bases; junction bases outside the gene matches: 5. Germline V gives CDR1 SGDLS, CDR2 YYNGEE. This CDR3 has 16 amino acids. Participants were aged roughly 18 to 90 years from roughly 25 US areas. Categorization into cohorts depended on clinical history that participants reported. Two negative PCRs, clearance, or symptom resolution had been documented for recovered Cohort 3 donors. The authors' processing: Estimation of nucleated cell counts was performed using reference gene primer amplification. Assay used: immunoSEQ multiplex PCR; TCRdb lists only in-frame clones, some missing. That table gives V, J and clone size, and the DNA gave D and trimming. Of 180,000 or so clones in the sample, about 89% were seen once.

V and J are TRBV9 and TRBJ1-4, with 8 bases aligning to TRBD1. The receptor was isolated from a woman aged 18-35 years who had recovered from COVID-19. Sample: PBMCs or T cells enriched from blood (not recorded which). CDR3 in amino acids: CASSPAGGSTNEKLFF. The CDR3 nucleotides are TGTGCCAGCAGCCCCGCAGGGGGCTCAACTAATGAAAAACTGTTTTTT.